This TCR beta chain was identified during a study of blood T cell repertoires in COVID-19. For the study at large: Samples came from the United States, Italy and Spain, spanning acute and convalescent COVID-19. T cells, B-cell-depleted T cells, or PBMCs provided the cDNA or gDNA that served as material.

In the original workflow: By means of reference gene primer amplification, nucleated cell counts were estimated. Using immunoSEQ multiplex PCR, the repertoire was profiled, and TCRdb retains in-frame clones only, with some absent. V, J and clone size derive from that table, while D and trimming were established from the DNA sequence. Among about 58,000 clones listed, more than 75% were seen once. This CDR3 is built from 14 residues. Between the trimmed V and J ends, which lost 1 base and 5 bases, there was a span of 12 bases. CDR1 and CDR2 (germline): MGHRA, YSYEKL. The source material was peripheral blood. The origin of this receptor is a man aged 40-50 years with active COVID-19. The chain combines TRBV4-1 with TRBJ2-7; tentative D call: TRBD2 (6 bases). CDR3 sequence reads: CASSQGAGTDEQYF. The CDR3 nucleotides read TGCGCCAGCAGCCAAGGGGCGGGAACAGACGAGCAGTACTTC.